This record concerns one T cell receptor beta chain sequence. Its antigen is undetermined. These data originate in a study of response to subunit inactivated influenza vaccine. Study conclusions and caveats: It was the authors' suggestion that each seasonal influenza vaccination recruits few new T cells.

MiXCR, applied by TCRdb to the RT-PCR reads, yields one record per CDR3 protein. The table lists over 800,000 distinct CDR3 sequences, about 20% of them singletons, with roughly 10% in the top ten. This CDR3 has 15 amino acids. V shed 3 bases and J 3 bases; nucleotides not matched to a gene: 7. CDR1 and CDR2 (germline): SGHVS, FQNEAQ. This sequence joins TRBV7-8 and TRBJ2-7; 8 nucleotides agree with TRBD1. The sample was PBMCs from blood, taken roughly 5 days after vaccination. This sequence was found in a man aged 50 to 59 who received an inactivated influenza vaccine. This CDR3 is CASSFGPTGGYEQYF. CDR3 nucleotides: TGTGCCAGCAGCTTCGGACCTACAGGGGGCTACGAGCAGTACTTC.